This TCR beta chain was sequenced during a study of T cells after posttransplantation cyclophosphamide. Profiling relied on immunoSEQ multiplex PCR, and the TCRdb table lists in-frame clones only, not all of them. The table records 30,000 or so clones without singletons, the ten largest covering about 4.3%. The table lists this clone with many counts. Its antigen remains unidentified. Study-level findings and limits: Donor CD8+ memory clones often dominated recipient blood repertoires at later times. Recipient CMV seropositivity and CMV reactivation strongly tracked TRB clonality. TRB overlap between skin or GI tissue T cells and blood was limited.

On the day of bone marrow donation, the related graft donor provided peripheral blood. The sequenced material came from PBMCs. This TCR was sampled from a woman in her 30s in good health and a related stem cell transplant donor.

CDR3 residues: CASSDTGTGNSPLHF. CDR3 nucleotides: TGTGCCAGCTCAGACACCGGGACAGGTAACTCACCCCTCCACTTT. The chain is built from TRBV18 and TRBJ1-6, with 8 bases identical to TRBD1. The CDR3 covers 15 residues. The V segment lost 5 bases and the J segment 10 bases; nucleotides outside the gene matches: 10. Per the germline V gene, CDR1 is KGHSH and CDR2 is LQKENI.